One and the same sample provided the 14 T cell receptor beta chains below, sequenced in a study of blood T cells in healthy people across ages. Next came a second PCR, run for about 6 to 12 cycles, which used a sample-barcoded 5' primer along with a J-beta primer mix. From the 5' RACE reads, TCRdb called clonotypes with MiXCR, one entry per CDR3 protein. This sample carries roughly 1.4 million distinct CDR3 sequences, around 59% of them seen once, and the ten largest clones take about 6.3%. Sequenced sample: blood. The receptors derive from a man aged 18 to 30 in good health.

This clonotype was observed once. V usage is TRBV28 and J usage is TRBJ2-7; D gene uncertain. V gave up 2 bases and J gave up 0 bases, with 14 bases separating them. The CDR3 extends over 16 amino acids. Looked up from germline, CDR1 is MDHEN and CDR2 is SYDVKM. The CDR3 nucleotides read TGTGCCAGCAGTTTAAGATTATCCAGCCACTCCTACGAGCAGTACTTC. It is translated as CASSLRLSSHSYEQYF.

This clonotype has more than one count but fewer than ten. The CDR3 nucleotides are TGTGCCAGCCGGACAGGGGCTATGAACACTGAAGCTTTCTTT. Its translation is CASRTGAMNTEAFF. This chain connects TRBV6-2 or TRBV6-3 to TRBJ1-1, with 9 bases matching TRBD1. The junction had 4 bases not matched to a gene; V was cut back by 8 bases and J by 0 bases. CDR3 size: 14 residues. Germline CDR1 MNHEY, CDR2 SVGEGT.

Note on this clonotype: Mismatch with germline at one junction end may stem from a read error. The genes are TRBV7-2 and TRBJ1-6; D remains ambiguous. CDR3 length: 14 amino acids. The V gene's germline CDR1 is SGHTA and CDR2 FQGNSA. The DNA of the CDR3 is TGTGCCAGCACCCAGAGCTCCCATAATTCACCCCTCCACTTT. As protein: CASTQSSHNSPLHF. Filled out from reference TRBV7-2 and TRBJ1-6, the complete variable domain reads GAGVSQSPSNKVTEKGKDVELRCDPISGHTALYWYRQSLGQGLEFLIYFQGNSAPDKSGLPSDRFSAERTGGSVSTLTIQRTQQEDSAVYLCASTQSSHNSPLHFGNGTRLTVT.

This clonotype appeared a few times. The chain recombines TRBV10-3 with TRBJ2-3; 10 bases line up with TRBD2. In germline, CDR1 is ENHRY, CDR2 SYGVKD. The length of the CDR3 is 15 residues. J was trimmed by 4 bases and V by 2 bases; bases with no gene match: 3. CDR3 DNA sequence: TGTGCCATCAGTGAGACTAGCGGGAATGCAGATACGCAGTATTTT. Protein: CAISETSGNADTQYF.

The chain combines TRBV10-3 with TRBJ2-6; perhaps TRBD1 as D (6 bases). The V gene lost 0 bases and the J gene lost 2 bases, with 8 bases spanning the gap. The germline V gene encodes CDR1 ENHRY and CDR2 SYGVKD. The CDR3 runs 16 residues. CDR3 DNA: TGTGCCATCAGTGAGTCTAGGACAGCTGGGGCCAACGTCCTGACTTTC. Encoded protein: CAISESRTAGANVLTF.

DNA of the CDR3: TGTGCCAGCAGCCCGGGGTTCCCTGGTGAAGCTTTCTTT. It encodes CASSPGFPGEAFF. This chain connects TRBV3-1 to TRBJ1-1; D remains ambiguous. This CDR3 contains 13 residues. V lost 4 bases, J lost 7 bases, and 13 bases lay in between. Germline V gene sequence: CDR1 LGHDT, CDR2 YNNKEL (reference sequence). Drawing the rest from reference TRBV3-1 and TRBJ1-1, the complete variable domain is DTAVSQTPKYLVTQMGNDKSIKCEQNLGHDTMYWYKQDSKKFLKIMFSYNNKELIINETVPNRFSPKSPDKAHLNLHINSLELGDSAVYFCASSPGFPGEAFFGQGTRLTVV.

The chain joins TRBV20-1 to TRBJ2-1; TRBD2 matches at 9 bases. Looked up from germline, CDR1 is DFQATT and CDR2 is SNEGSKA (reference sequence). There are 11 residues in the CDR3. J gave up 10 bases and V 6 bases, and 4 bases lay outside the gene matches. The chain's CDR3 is CSAATSGEQFF. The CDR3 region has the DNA TGCAGTGCAGCTACTAGCGGGGAGCAGTTCTTC.

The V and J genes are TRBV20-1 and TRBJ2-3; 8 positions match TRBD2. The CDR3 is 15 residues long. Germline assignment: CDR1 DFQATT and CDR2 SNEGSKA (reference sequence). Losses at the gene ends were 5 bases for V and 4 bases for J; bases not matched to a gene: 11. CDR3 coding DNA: TGCAGTGCTGTTCGCGGGGCGGGAGGCCCAGATACGCAGTATTTT. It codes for CSAVRGAGGPDTQYF.

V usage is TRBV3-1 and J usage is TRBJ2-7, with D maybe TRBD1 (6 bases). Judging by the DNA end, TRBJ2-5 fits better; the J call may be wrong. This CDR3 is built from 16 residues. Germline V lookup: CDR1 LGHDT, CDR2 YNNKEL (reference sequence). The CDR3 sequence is CASSQEGGRRMETQYF. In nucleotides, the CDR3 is TGTGCCAGCAGCCAAGAAGGGGGTCGAAGGATGGAGACCCAGTACTTC.

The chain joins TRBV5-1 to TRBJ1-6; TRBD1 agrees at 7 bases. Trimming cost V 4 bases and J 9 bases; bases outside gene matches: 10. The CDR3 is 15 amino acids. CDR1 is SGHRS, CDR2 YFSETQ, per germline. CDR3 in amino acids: CASSQETGRSSPLHF. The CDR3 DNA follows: TGCGCCAGCAGCCAAGAGACAGGGAGGAGTTCACCCCTCCACTTT.

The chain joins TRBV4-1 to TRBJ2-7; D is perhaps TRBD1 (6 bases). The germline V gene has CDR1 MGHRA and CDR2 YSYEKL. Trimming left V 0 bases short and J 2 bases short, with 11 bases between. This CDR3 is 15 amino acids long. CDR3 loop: CASSQEEDSTYEQYF. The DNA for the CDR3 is TGCGCCAGCAGCCAAGAAGAGGACAGCACCTACGAGCAGTACTTC.

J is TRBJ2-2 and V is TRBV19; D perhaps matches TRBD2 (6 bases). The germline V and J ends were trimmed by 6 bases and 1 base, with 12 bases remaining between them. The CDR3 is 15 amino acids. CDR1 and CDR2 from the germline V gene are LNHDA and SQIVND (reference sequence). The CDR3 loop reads CASSPRRGNTGELFF. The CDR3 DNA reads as TGTGCCAGTAGCCCTAGGCGGGGGAACACCGGGGAGCTGTTTTTT.

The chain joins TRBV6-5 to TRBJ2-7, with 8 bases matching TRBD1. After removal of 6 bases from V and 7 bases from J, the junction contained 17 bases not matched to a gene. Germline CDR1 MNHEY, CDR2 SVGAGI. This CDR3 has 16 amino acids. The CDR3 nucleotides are TGTGCCAGCAGAGCCCCGGCCAGGGGGCGTTCGGGGGAGCAGTACTTC. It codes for CASRAPARGRSGEQYF.

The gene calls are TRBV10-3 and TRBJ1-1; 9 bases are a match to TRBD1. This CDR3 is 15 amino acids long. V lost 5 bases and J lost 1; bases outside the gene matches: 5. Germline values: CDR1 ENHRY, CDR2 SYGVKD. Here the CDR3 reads CAISPGTGTNTEAFF. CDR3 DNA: TGTGCCATCAGTCCCGGGACAGGGACGAACACTGAAGCTTTCTTT.